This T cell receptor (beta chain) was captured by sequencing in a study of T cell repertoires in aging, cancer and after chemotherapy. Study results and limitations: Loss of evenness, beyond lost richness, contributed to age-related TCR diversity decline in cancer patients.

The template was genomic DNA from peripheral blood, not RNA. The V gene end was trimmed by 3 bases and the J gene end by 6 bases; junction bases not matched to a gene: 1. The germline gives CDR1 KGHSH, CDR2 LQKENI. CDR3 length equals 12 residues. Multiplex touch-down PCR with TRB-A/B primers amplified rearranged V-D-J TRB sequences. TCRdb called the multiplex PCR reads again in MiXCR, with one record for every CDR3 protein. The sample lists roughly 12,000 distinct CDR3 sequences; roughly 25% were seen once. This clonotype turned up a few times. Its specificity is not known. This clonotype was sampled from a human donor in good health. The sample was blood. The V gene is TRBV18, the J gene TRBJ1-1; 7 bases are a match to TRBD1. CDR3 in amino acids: CASSPQGAEAFF. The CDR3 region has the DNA TGTGCCAGCTCACCCCAGGGGGCTGAAGCTTTCTTT.